Detailed here is one T cell receptor (beta chain). These data come from a study of cytomegalovirus exposure and HLA in healthy donors. In the PCR, 60 Vbeta and 13 Jbeta primers were used. Only in-frame clones appear in the TCRdb table, and some are missing; sequencing was by immunoSEQ multiplex PCR. Recorded for this sample: over 65,000 clones. The CDR3 length is 14 residues. Germline CDR1 reads SGHTA; CDR2 reads FQGTGA. The junction had 4 bases not matched to a gene; V was cut back by 5 bases and J by 1 base. The receptor comes from a man aged 25 to 40 in good health and CMV-seronegative. V and J are TRBV7-3 and TRBJ1-1, with 7 bases matching TRBD1. The sequencing sample was made of PBMCs. The CDR3, as DNA: TGTGCCAGCAGCCCAGGGGGACCGAACACTGAAGCTTTCTTT. Protein: CASSPGGPNTEAFF.